This T cell receptor beta chain was recovered during a study of T cells after yellow fever vaccination (dated by TCRdb to between 2017 and 2020). For the wider study: The SMART-Seq v4 Ultra Low Input RNA kit was used to prepare libraries from fractions with low cell numbers. To track T-cell clones before and after primary and booster YFV17D yellow fever vaccination, bulk TCR alpha and beta repertoires were sequenced longitudinally. Two healthy male donors made up the cohort, one aged 18 to 29 years and the other aged 30 to 39 years. Blood was collected at multiple timepoints before and after primary and secondary immunization, and bulk PBMC replicates and cell subsets were isolated. Study-level results and caveats: The secondary T-cell response was found to be weaker but faster than the primary response, with a peak reached on day 5 rather than on day 15. Computational filtering was needed because FACS-sorted repertoires could contain abundant contaminating clonotypes from the bulk population. Because the study included only a couple of donors, the extent to which the findings can be generalized is limited. A small share of clonotypes occurred in both CD4 and CD8 compartments, likely arising from convergent recombination. After the booster, most clones that had expanded after primary vaccination were detected again (roughly 96% of CD4 and 88% of CD8), suggesting broad maintenance of memory.

The CDR3 sequence holds 13 residues, the cysteine and phenylalanine included. Of the read, only the CDR3 DNA is kept; its 39 bases are in frame from base 1. The germline V gene (reference sequence) specifies GTSNPN as CDR1 and SVGIG as CDR2. This specimen's treatment or condition label, per the study, means: live attenuated yellow fever vaccine strain. At every blood-draw timepoint, two biological replicates of bulk PBMCs were collected. A standard Ficoll-Paque protocol was used to isolate PBMCs from peripheral blood. RNA was extracted with TriZol from bulk PBMCs, CD4 and CD8 fractions, and dextramer-positive and dextramer-negative fractions. This clonotype has more than one count but fewer than ten. The specificity of this receptor is unknown. Base-call qualities are not available, and no considerably larger clone is one nucleotide away. TCR cDNA was made using 5'RACE template switching, a step that added a universal primer site and unique molecular identifiers. Priming of cDNA synthesis was performed from both the TCR alpha and TCR beta constant segments. Libraries were amplified in two PCR steps, with sample barcodes and sequencing adapters added in the second step. Sequencing of libraries was done on Illumina HiSeq 2500 (2x100 bp) or NovaSeq (2x150 bp). Per the authors' processing: Demultiplexing of reads and collapsing into UMI consensus sequences were performed with MIGEC, and V(D)J alignment was carried out with MiXCR. Vaccine-responding clonotypes were identified with edgeR using replicate PBMC samples, with FDR below 0.01 and a log2 fold change above 5 up to day 15 being required. CD4 or CD8 identity was assigned to each bulk clonotype according to whether the clonotype was present at higher abundance in the sequenced CD4 repertoire or the sequenced CD8 repertoire. TCRdb passed the public sequencing reads through fastp at Q25 and MiXCR, retaining productive beta sequences. Merged by CDR3 protein, the rows form single entries marked with the most common genes and DNA. TCRdb, not the authors, supplied the V and J calls. The table for this sample lists about 500,000 distinct CDR3 sequences; about a sixth of them were counted only once. The ten largest account for 15% to 20% of the sample.

The chain couples TRBV30 to TRBJ2-2; the D gene is possibly TRBD1, with 6 bases matching. The receptor was isolated from a young man who received the YFV17D yellow fever vaccine. The sequencing used PBMCs, collected 4 to 5 days after the first yellow fever vaccination. The CDR3 corresponds to CAFSGQQTGELFF. The sequence in DNA is TGTGCTTTCAGCGGACAGCAAACCGGGGAGCTGTTTTTT.